The present T cell receptor beta chain was sequenced within a study of T cell responses to AZD1222 COVID-19 vaccine. Study-level results: Increases in Spike-specific TCR breadth and depth were seen after two AZD1222 doses.

This clone was seen just once. Its target is unknown. Germline CDR1 and CDR2: MNHEY and SVGAGI. The V end lost 4 bases, the J end lost 11 bases, and 21 bases lay between the germline ends. This CDR3 contains 16 residues. This table comes from immunoSEQ multiplex PCR, and its TCRdb copy is limited to in-frame clones, with some not included. The data contain approximately 120,000 clones, around 92% of them seen just once; the ten biggest clones take up over 0.95%. This clonotype was sampled from an adult in good health. The source was peripheral blood, collected on day 0 of AZD1222 vaccination. V usage is TRBV6-5 and J usage is TRBJ1-6; the D gene is possibly TRBD1 (5 bases). DNA of the CDR3: TGTGCCAGCAGTTCTCGACCGAGGCAATCGGGGCCACCCCTCCACTTT. The encoded protein is CASSSRPRQSGPPLHF.